The rows below give T cell receptor beta chains drawn from one sample of a study of T-cell memory formation after mild COVID-19. TCRdb fed the 5' RACE reads into MiXCR, producing one record per CDR3 protein. The table has 150,000 or so distinct CDR3 sequences, about 15% seen once. Sequences were obtained from PBMCs or a T cell subset sorted from them (not recorded which). The receptor source for this set is an adult woman who had mild COVID-19 (a few samples of this study predate the infection). Cell type and time point are not known. Both conserved end residues are part of each CDR3. D genes are given only for firm matches. Some rows mark clone size as missing; the rest say once, few, many or name a class of expanded clone.

j_gene,v_gene,abundance,d_gene,CDR3aa,CDR3nt
TRBJ2-7,TRBV7-2,-,-,CASSSSNIYEQYF,TGTGCCAGCAGCTCTAGCAACATCTACGAGCAGTACTTC
TRBJ2-3,TRBV6-2/TRBV6-3,many,-,CASSPNTDTQYF,TGTGCCAGCAGTCCTAACACAGATACGCAGTATTTT
TRBJ2-3,TRBV7-9,-,-,CARSLASGSTDTQYF,TGTGCCAGAAGCTTAGCGAGCGGGAGCACAGATACGCAGTATTTT
TRBJ2-7,TRBV11-1,few,-,CASSLEVHEQYF,TGTGCCAGCAGCTTAGAAGTACACGAGCAGTACTTC
TRBJ2-2,TRBV7-2,-,-,CASSLRPDTGELFF,TGTGCCAGCAGCTTACGTCCGGACACCGGGGAGCTGTTTTTT
TRBJ1-4,TRBV5-1,-,-,CASSVYGEQNEKLFF,TGCGCCAGCAGCGTGTACGGGGAGCAAAATGAAAAACTGTTTTTT
TRBJ2-2,TRBV6-2/TRBV6-3,-,-,CASSYSRRGSNTGELFF,TGTGCCAGCAGTTACTCGAGGAGGGGCTCGAACACCGGGGAGCTGTTTTTT
TRBJ1-4,TRBV11-2,-,-,CASSSGGTSGEKLFF,TGTGCCAGCAGCTCAGGTGGGACGTCGGGCGAAAAACTGTTTTTT
TRBJ2-7,TRBV28,-,-,CASSRASSEQYF,TGTGCCAGCAGTAGGGCGTCTTCCGAGCAGTACTTC
TRBJ2-7,TRBV5-1,few,TRBD2,CASSLSTVGTSGTYEQYF,TGCGCCAGCAGCTTATCTACCGTCGGGACTAGCGGGACTTACGAGCAGTACTTC
TRBJ2-1,TRBV9,-,TRBD2,CASSSSLAGLYNEQFF,TGTGCCAGCAGCTCTTCACTAGCGGGACTTTACAATGAGCAGTTCTTC
TRBJ2-7,TRBV5-6,-,-,CASSRISGTYEQYF,TGTGCCAGCAGCCGGATAAGCGGAACCTACGAGCAGTACTTC
TRBJ2-3,TRBV10-3,many,-,CAISEEANPRGDTQYF,TGTGCCATCAGTGAAGAGGCCAACCCCAGAGGAGATACGCAGTATTTT
TRBJ1-5,TRBV12-3/TRBV12-4,few,TRBD1,CASSPDRRRNQPQHF,TGTGCCAGCAGCCCGGACAGGCGAAGAAATCAGCCCCAGCATTTT
TRBJ2-1,TRBV5-1,few,TRBD2,CASTGTSGGAGYNEQFF,TGCGCCTCAACAGGGACTAGCGGGGGGGCAGGGTACAATGAGCAGTTCTTC
TRBJ2-7,TRBV7-9,few,-,CASTGGQTYEQYF,TGTGCCAGCACCGGGGGACAGACCTACGAGCAGTACTTC
TRBJ2-7,TRBV6-6,few,-,CASSFAGPREQYF,TGTGCCAGCAGTTTCGCCGGGCCCCGCGAGCAGTACTTC
TRBJ2-7,TRBV4-2,-,-,CASSQGVYEQYF,TGTGCCAGCAGCCAAGGGGTCTACGAGCAGTACTTC
TRBJ2-7,TRBV5-1,few,-,CASSLIPGSSYEQYF,TGCGCCAGCAGCTTGATCCCAGGTAGCTCCTACGAGCAGTACTTC
TRBJ2-1,TRBV12-3/TRBV12-4,few,TRBD2,CASSLPGLAGGIYNEQFF,TGTGCCAGCAGTTTGCCGGGACTAGCGGGGGGGATCTACAATGAGCAGTTCTTC
TRBJ1-6,TRBV6-5,-,-,CASSYSYRDGYNSPLHF,TGTGCCAGCAGTTACTCGTACCGGGACGGATATAATTCACCCCTCCACTTT
TRBJ1-1,TRBV5-1,few,TRBD1,CASSFQTGRFTEAFF,TGCGCCAGCAGCTTTCAGACAGGGAGGTTCACTGAAGCTTTCTTT
TRBJ1-1,TRBV3-1,few,-,CASSQSPGHVTEAFF,TGTGCCAGCAGCCAGTCGCCCGGGCATGTCACTGAAGCTTTCTTT
TRBJ2-6,TRBV10-3,few,-,CAISESWGTASGANVLTF,TGTGCCATCAGTGAGTCGTGGGGGACGGCCTCTGGGGCCAACGTCCTGACTTTC
TRBJ2-1,TRBV19,few,TRBD2,CASSGREGSYNEQFF,TGTGCCAGTAGTGGGCGGGAGGGCTCCTACAATGAGCAGTTCTTC
TRBJ2-3,TRBV19,-,-,CASIPGHSTDTQYF,TGTGCCAGTATACCGGGACATAGCACAGATACGCAGTATTTT
TRBJ2-5,TRBV7-9,-,-,CASGQETQYF,TGTGCCAGCGGTCAAGAGACCCAGTACTTC
TRBJ2-1,TRBV7-9,-,-,CASSLAGAQRNEQFF,TGTGCCAGCAGCTTAGCCGGGGCACAACGGAATGAGCAGTTCTTC
TRBJ2-3,TRBV3-1,-,-,CASSKETNTDTQYF,TGTGCCAGCAGCAAAGAGACTAACACAGATACGCAGTATTTT
TRBJ2-7,TRBV6-6,-,-,CASSYSGDTYEQYF,TGTGCCAGCAGTTACTCCGGCGACACCTACGAGCAGTACTTC
TRBJ2-1,TRBV7-8,-,-,CASSLGTPRLNEQFF,TGTGCCAGCAGCTTAGGGACCCCGAGACTCAATGAGCAGTTCTTC
TRBJ2-1,TRBV5-1,many,TRBD1,CASSSGTGHNEQFF,TGCGCCAGCAGCTCCGGGACAGGACACAATGAGCAGTTCTTC
TRBJ2-7,TRBV24-1,-,-,CATGGENDPYEQYF,TGTGCCACCGGGGGAGAGAACGATCCCTACGAGCAGTACTTC
TRBJ2-7,TRBV5-1,-,-,CASSPSIYLHSYEQYF,TGCGCCAGCAGCCCCTCGATTTATTTACATTCCTACGAGCAGTACTTC
TRBJ2-2,TRBV7-2,few,-,CASSSPHTGELFF,TGTGCCAGCAGCTCGCCCCACACCGGGGAGCTGTTTTTT
TRBJ2-7,TRBV27,few,-,CASSGRESDEQYF,TGTGCCAGCAGTGGCCGTGAATCGGACGAGCAGTACTTC
TRBJ2-3,TRBV4-1,-,-,CASSQALRGGTDTQYF,TGCGCCAGCAGCCAGGCGTTGCGGGGCGGCACAGATACGCAGTATTTT
TRBJ2-5,TRBV6-5,few,-,CATVTGPGYRETQYF,TGTGCCACCGTTACCGGACCGGGCTACCGAGAGACCCAGTACTTC
TRBJ2-3,TRBV6-5,few,-,CASSYSWGAFDTQYF,TGTGCCAGCAGTTACTCATGGGGGGCGTTCGATACGCAGTATTTT
TRBJ1-2,TRBV24-1,-,-,CATSLTANYGYTF,TGTGCCACCAGTCTGACAGCTAACTATGGCTACACCTTC